The 14 T cell receptor beta chains below all came from one sample that was sequenced in a study of shared clonotypes between healthy human individuals. The method was immunoSEQ multiplex PCR; TCRdb's version includes in-frame clones alone and lacks a portion of them. The table shows 2.5 million or so clones, with just over 90% occurring only once. The sequenced material came from naive CD4+ T cells sorted from blood. Subset in this sample: CD45RA+ positively selected. These receptors all come from a man between 18 and 29 years old in good health.

This rearrangement joins TRBV29-1 to TRBJ1-2; TRBD1 might be the D (6 bases). CDR3 length: 14 amino acids. Between the trimmed V and J ends, which lost 1 base and 6 bases, there was a span of 15 bases. CDR1 and CDR2 (germline): SQVTM, ANQGSEA. CDR3 amino acids: CSVEGHRGADGYTF. Written as DNA, the CDR3 is TGCAGCGTTGAAGGTCATCGGGGGGCGGATGGCTACACCTTC.

V and J are TRBV27 and TRBJ2-1, with 10 bases lining up with TRBD2. V shed 8 bases and J 4 bases; nucleotides not matched to a gene: 8. This CDR3 is 15 amino acids long. Germline lookup yields CDR1 MNHEY and CDR2 SMNVEV (reference sequence). The CDR3 is CASRRAGGAYNEQFF. For the CDR3, the DNA is TGTGCCAGCCGGCGAGCGGGAGGGGCTTACAATGAGCAGTTCTTC.

The chain uses TRBV6-5 and TRBJ1-4; D is uncertain. The CDR3 spans 14 residues. The V end was cut by 5 bases, the J end by 8 bases, with 15 bases between. Germline V gene lookup returns CDR1 MNHEY and CDR2 SVGAGI. The CDR3 reads CASSGGSSPEKLFF. CDR3 DNA: TGTGCCAGCAGTGGCGGGAGTTCCCCGGAAAAACTGTTTTTT.

As concerns this clone: Germline is not matched at one junction end, which may reflect a read error. The V call is TRBV6-1, the J call TRBJ1-4, with D tentatively TRBD1 (5 bases). Per the germline V gene, CDR1 is MNHNS and CDR2 is SASEGT. CDR3 length equals 15 residues. The chain's CDR3 is CAISELGGTNEKLFF. CDR3 DNA sequence: TGTGCCATCAGTGAGTTGGGGGGAACTAATGAAAAACTGTTTTTT.

The CDR3 nucleotides read TGTGCCAGTAGTATATACCTGGGCACCGGGGAGCTGTTTTTT. It translates to CASSIYLGTGELFF. The rearrangement joins TRBV19 to TRBJ2-2, with D hard to call. The CDR3 totals 14 residues. Trimming took 2 bases from V and 4 from J, leaving 8 bases between them. CDR1 is LNHDA, CDR2 SQIVND, per germline (reference sequence).

This clone has only one observation. The V gene is TRBV5-1, the J gene TRBJ2-7; TRBD2 aligns across 12 bases. Germline V CDR1 and CDR2: SGHRS, YFSETQ. V was clipped by 1 base and J by 3 bases; unmatched bases: 11. This CDR3 region has 18 residues. The CDR3 here is CASSLRTSGVLQGYEQYF. The CDR3 coding sequence is TGCGCCAGCAGCTTGAGGACTAGCGGGGTTTTACAAGGCTACGAGCAGTACTTC.

This clone was seen only a few times. This rearrangement joins TRBV19 to TRBJ1-2; D unclear. V lost 0 bases, J lost 0 bases, and 11 bases lay in between. The germline CDR1 and CDR2 sequences are LNHDA and SQIVND (reference sequence). The CDR3 has 16 amino acids. The CDR3 sequence is CASSIDPGLANYGYTF. CDR3 bases: TGTGCCAGTAGTATAGATCCAGGACTAGCTAACTATGGCTACACCTTC.

V and J are TRBV7-9 and TRBJ2-1; 11 positions agree with TRBD1. V shed 5 bases and J 9 bases; nucleotides not matched to a gene: 12. Germline CDR1 reads SEHNR; CDR2 reads FQNEAQ (reference sequence). The CDR3 runs to 16 residues. The chain's CDR3 is CASSPGTGGSYGEQFF. The CDR3 bases are TGTGCCAGCAGCCCCGGGACAGGGGGGTCCTACGGTGAGCAGTTCTTC.

The chain couples TRBV10-3 to TRBJ1-1; no clear D. The CDR3 extends over 12 amino acids. V was trimmed by 0 bases and J by 9 bases, leaving 8 bases between them. The germline CDR1 and CDR2 sequences are ENHRY and SYGVKD. Here the CDR3 reads CAISESGRKAFF. The CDR3 region has the DNA TGTGCCATCAGTGAGTCTGGCAGAAAAGCTTTCTTT.

The chain is built from TRBV30 and TRBJ2-7; TRBD1 agrees at 10 bases. Germline V gene lookup returns CDR1 GTSNPN and CDR2 SVGIG (reference sequence). The CDR3 is made up of 13 amino acids. Unmatched junction bases numbered 5, after V lost 3 bases and J lost 6 bases. The CDR3 region is CAWSGTGDLEQYF. DNA for the CDR3: TGTGCCTGGAGCGGGACAGGGGACCTCGAGCAGTACTTC.

The J gene is TRBJ2-5, the V gene TRBV5-1; a possible D gene is TRBD1 (6 bases). V was pared by 7 bases and J by 2 bases, with 21 bases between. Germline CDR1 reads SGHRS; CDR2 reads YFSETQ. This CDR3 has 16 amino acids. The CDR3 sequence: CASSGNRAAGQETQYF. Here the CDR3 DNA reads TGCGCCAGCTCGGGGAACAGGGCGGCCGGTCAAGAGACCCAGTACTTC.

CDR3 region: CSAATNEKLFF. The CDR3 DNA sequence: TGCAGTGCTGCAACTAATGAAAAACTGTTTTTT. J is TRBJ1-4 and V is TRBV20-1, with D uncertain. V lost 5 bases to trimming and J lost 0 bases, with 1 base between them. Per the germline V gene, CDR1 is DFQATT and CDR2 is SNEGSKA (reference sequence). The CDR3 totals 11 residues.

The chain is built from TRBV11-2 and TRBJ2-7; TRBD2 might be the D (6 bases). Deletions cut 5 bases from V and 2 bases from J, with 13 bases between. Germline V CDR1 and CDR2: SGHAT, FQNNGV. CDR3 length: 14 residues. The CDR3 loop reads CASSQNSGPYEQYF. The CDR3 bases are TGTGCCAGCAGCCAGAATAGCGGACCCTACGAGCAGTACTTC.

The chain has TRBV28 and TRBJ1-2; D uncertain. The germline gives CDR1 MDHEN, CDR2 SYDVKM. Trimming removed 6 bases from V and 5 bases from J, with 19 bases in between. This CDR3 is 15 amino acids long. DNA of the CDR3: TGTGCCAGCAGCCCAGGAGCCGCCGGTAGTTATGGCTACACCTTC. It encodes CASSPGAAGSYGYTF.